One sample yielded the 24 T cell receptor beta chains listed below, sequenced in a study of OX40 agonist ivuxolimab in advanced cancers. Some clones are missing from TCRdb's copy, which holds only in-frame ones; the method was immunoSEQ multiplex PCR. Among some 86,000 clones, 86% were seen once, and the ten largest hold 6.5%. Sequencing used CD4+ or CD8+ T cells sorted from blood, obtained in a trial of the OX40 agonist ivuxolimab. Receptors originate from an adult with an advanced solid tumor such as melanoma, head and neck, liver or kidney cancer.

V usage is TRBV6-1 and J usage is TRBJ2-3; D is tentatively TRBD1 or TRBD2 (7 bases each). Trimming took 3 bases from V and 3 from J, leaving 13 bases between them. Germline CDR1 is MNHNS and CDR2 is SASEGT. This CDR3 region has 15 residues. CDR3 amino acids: CASSDPQGGTDTQYF. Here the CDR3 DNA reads TGTGCCAGCAGTGACCCCCAGGGGGGGACAGATACGCAGTATTTT.

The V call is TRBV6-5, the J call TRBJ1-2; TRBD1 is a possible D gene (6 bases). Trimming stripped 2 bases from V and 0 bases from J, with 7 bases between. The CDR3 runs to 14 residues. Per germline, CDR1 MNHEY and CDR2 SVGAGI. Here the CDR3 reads CASSYTGSNYGYTF. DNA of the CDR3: TGTGCCAGCAGTTACACAGGGTCTAACTATGGCTACACCTTC.

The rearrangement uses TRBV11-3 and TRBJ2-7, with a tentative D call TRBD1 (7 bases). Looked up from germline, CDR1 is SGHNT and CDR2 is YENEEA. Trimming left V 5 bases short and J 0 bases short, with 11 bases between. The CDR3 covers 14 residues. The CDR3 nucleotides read TGTGCCAGCAGCGCAGGGGGGAGCTCCTACGAGCAGTACTTC. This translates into CASSAGGSSYEQYF.

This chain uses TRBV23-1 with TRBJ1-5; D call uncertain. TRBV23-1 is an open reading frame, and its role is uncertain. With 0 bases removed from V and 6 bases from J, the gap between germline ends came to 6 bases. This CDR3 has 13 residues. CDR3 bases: TGCGCCAGCAGTCAATCGGGCGGTCAGCCCCAGCATTTT. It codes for CASSQSGGQPQHF.

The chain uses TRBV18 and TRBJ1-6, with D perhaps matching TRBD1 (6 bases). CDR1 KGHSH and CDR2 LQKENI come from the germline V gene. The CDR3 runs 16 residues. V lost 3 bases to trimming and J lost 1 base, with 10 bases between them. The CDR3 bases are TGTGCCAGCTCACCGGACAGATTGTCCTATAATTCACCCCTCCACTTT. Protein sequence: CASSPDRLSYNSPLHF.

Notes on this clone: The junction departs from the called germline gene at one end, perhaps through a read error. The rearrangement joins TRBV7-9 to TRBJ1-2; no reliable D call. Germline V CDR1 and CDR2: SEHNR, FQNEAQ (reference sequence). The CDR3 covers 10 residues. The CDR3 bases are TGTGCCAGCAGTCGAGTCCATTCGGCCTTC. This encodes CASSRVHSAF.

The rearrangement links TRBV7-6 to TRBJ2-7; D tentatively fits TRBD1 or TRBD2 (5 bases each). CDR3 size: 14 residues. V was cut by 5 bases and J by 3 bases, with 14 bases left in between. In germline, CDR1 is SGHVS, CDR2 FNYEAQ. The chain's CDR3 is CASSIWDGDYEQYF. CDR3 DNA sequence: TGTGCCAGCAGCATATGGGACGGAGACTACGAGCAGTACTTC.

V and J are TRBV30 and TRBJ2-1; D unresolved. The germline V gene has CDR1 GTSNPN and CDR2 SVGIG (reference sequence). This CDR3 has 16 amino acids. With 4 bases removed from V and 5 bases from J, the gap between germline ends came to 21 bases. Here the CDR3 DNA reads TGTGCCTGGACTAAGGGTCCGATTCTTAGGGACAATGAGCAGTTCTTC. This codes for CAWTKGPILRDNEQFF.

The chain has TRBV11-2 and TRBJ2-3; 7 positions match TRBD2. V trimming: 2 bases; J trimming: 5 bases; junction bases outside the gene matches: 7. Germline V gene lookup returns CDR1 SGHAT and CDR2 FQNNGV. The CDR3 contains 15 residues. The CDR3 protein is CASSLRVGGIDTQYF. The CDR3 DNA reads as TGTGCCAGCAGCTTAAGGGTGGGAGGGATAGATACGCAGTATTTT.

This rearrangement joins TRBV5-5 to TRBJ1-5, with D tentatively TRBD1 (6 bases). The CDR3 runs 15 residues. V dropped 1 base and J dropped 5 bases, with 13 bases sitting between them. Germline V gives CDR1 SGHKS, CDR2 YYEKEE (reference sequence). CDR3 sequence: CASSLSGAGYQPQHF. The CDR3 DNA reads TGTGCCAGCAGCTTGTCAGGGGCCGGGTATCAGCCCCAGCATTTT.

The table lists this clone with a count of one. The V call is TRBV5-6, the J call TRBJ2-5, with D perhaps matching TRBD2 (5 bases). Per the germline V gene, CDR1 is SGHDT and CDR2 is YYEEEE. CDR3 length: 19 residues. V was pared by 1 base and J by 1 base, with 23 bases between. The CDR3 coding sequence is TGTGCCAGCAGCTTGTACGGTACGGGGAGCCCGACACCCCAAGAGACCCAGTACTTC. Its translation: CASSLYGTGSPTPQETQYF.

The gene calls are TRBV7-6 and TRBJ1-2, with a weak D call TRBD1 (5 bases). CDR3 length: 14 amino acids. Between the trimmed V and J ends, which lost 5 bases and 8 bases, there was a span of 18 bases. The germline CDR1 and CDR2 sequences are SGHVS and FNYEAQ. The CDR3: CASSPRQSGGGYTF. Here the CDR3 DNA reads TGTGCCAGCAGCCCCCGACAGAGCGGGGGGGGCTACACCTTC.

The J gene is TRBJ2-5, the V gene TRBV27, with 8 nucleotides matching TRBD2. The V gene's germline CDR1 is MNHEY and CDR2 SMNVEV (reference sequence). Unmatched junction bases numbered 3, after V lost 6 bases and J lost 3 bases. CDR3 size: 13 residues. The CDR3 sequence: CASRLAEKETQYF. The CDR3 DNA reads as TGTGCCAGCAGACTAGCGGAGAAAGAGACCCAGTACTTC.

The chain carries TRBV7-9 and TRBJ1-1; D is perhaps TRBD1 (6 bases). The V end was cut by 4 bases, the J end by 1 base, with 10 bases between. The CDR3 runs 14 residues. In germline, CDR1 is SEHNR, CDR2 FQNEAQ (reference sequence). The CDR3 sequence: CASSSKGGNTEAFF. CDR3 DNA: TGTGCCAGCAGCTCCAAGGGGGGGAACACTGAAGCTTTCTTT.

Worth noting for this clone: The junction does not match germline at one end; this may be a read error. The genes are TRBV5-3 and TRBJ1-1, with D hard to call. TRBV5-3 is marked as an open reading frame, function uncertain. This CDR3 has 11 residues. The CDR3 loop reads CASSLWGEAFF. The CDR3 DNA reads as TGTGCCAGCAGCTTATGGGGTGAAGCTTTCTTT.

CDR3 DNA: TGTGCCAGCAGCTTAGGGGACATTGCAGATACGCAGTATTTT. It codes for CASSLGDIADTQYF. The V and J genes are TRBV7-6 and TRBJ2-3, with D perhaps matching TRBD1 (6 bases). Germline CDR1 reads SGHVS; CDR2 reads FNYEAQ. The V and J ends lost 1 base and 4 bases respectively, with 9 bases between them. The CDR3 is 14 residues long.

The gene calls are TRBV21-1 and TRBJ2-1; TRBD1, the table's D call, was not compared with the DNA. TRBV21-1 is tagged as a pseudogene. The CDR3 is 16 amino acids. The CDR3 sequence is CASSKSGGGPYNEQFF. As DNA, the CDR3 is TGTGCCAGCAGCAAATCAGGGGGAGGCCCTTACAATGAGCAGTTCTTC.

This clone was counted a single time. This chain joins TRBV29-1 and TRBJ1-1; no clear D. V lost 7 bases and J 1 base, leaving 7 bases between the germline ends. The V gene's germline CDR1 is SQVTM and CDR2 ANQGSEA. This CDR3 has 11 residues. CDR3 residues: CSGAGNTEAFF. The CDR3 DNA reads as TGCAGCGGGGCGGGGAACACTGAAGCTTTCTTT. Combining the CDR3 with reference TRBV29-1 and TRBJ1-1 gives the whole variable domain SAVISQKPSRDICQRGTSLTIQCQVDSQVTMMFWYRQQPGQSLTLIATANQGSEATYESGFVIDKFPISRPNLTFSTLTVSNMSPEDSSIYLCSGAGNTEAFFGQGTRLTVV.

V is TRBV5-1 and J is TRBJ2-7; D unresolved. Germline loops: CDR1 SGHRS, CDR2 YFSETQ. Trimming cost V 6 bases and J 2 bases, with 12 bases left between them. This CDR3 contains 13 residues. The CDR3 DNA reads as TGCGCCAGCAAGTTAACTGAGGCCTACGAGCAGTACTTC. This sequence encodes CASKLTEAYEQYF.

The CDR3 DNA reads TGTGCCAGCAGCTTAGTGGCAGGGAGGAACACTGAAGCTTTCTTT. Translation gives CASSLVAGRNTEAFF. The rearrangement uses TRBV7-6 and TRBJ1-1, with D possibly TRBD1 on 5 matching bases. Germline CDR1 reads SGHVS; CDR2 reads FNYEAQ. This CDR3 comprises 15 residues. Trimming stripped 1 base from V and 1 base from J, with 10 bases between.

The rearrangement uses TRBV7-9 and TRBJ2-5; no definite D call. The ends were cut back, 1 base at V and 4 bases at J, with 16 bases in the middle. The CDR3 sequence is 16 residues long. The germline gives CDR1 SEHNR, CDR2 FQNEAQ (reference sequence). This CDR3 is CASSLGTGFVRETQYF. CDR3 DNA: TGTGCCAGCAGCTTAGGAACCGGCTTTGTACGAGAGACCCAGTACTTC.

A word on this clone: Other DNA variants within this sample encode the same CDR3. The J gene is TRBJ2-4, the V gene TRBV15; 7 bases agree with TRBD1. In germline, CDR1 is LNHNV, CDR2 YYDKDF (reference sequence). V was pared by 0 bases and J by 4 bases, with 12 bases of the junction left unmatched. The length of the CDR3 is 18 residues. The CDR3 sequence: CATSRDTVWVTGKNIQYF. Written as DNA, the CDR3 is TGTGCCACCAGCAGAGATACTGTTTGGGTGACAGGGAAAAACATTCAGTACTTC.

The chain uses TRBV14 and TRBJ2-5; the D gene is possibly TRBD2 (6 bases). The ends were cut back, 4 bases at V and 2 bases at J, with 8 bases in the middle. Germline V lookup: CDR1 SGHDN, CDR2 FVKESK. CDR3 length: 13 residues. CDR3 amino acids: CASSRGLQETQYF. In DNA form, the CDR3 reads TGTGCCAGCAGCCGAGGACTACAAGAGACCCAGTACTTC.

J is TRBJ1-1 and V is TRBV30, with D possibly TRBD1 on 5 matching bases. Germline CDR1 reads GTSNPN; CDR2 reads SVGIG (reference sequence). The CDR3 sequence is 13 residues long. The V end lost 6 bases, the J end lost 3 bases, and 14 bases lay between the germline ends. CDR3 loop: CACQRRGYTEAFF. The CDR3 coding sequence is TGTGCCTGCCAAAGAAGGGGATACACTGAAGCTTTCTTT. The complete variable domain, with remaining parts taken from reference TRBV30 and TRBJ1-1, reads SQTIHQWPATLVQPVGSPLSLECTVEGTSNPNLYWYRQAAGRGLQLLFYSVGIGQISSEVPQNLSASRPQDRQFILSSKKLLLSDSGFYLCACQRRGYTEAFFGQGTRLTVV.